A single sample is the source of the 31 T cell receptor beta chains below, sequenced in a study of identical twins' blood T cells (dated by TCRdb to 2013 to 2014). The library was prepared using 5' RACE. Sequencing was performed on an Illumina Genome Analyzer IIx. The raw public reads went through TCRdb reprocessing: fastp at Q25, MiXCR clone calling, in-frame beta chains kept. A single entry per CDR3 protein holds the most common genes and DNA from its merged rows. This sample lists roughly 340,000 distinct CDR3 sequences; over 25% were detected once. About 6% of the sample rests with the top ten. Source material: PBMCs. Every receptor here comes from a woman aged 18 to 50 in good health.

The chain is built from TRBV24-1 and TRBJ1-6; D might be TRBD1 (6 bases). In germline, CDR1 is KGHDR, CDR2 SFDVKD. The length of the CDR3 is 17 residues. V was pared by 1 base and J by 3 bases, with 12 bases between. CDR3 region: CATSDFTRTVYNSPLHF. CDR3 coding DNA: TGTGCCACCAGTGATTTCACCAGGACAGTCTATAATTCACCCCTCCACTTT.

The chain recombines TRBV5-1 with TRBJ2-2; D call uncertain. The CDR3 runs to 12 residues. CDR1 SGHRS and CDR2 YFSETQ come from the germline V gene. Trimming took off 0 bases at V and 7 bases at J, with 4 bases between the two ends. DNA for the CDR3: TGCGCCAGCAGCTTGGAAGGCGGGGAGCTGTTTTTT. Its translation is CASSLEGGELFF.

The rearrangement uses TRBV9 and TRBJ1-2; 7 nucleotides line up with TRBD1. Per germline, CDR1 SGDLS and CDR2 YYNGEE. This CDR3 contains 17 residues. With 2 bases clipped from V and 4 bases from J, the junction kept 14 bases outside the gene matches. The CDR3 region is CASSVHVAEGATYGYTF. The CDR3 DNA sequence: TGTGCCAGCAGCGTCCACGTCGCTGAGGGGGCGACCTATGGCTACACCTTC.

This rearrangement joins TRBV30 to TRBJ2-5; the D gene is possibly TRBD1 (5 bases). The V gene's germline CDR1 is GTSNPN and CDR2 SVGIG (reference sequence). CDR3 size: 17 residues. Trimming left V 5 bases short and J 7 bases short, with 29 bases between. In DNA form, the CDR3 reads TGTGCCTGGGAGAGGTCCGGACATGACGAGATTTGGGGGACCCAGTACTTC. Translation: CAWERSGHDEIWGTQYF.

This clonotype was seen more than once but under ten times. V and J are TRBV10-2 and TRBJ2-7; D gene uncertain. Germline V gives CDR1 WSHSY, CDR2 SAAADI. Trimming shortened V by 2 bases and J by 4 bases, and 3 bases separated the two germline ends. The CDR3 totals 11 residues. CDR3 nucleotides: TGCGCCAGCAGTGAGGGATACGAGCAGTACTTC. This codes for CASSEGYEQYF.

The rearrangement joins TRBV20-1 to TRBJ1-5; D uncertain. CDR3 length: 13 residues. V was cut by 8 bases and J by 2 bases, with 13 bases left in between. Germline V gene lookup returns CDR1 DFQATT and CDR2 SNEGSKA (reference sequence). The CDR3 DNA reads TGCAGTATGGCAAAGGCAGGCAATCAGCCCCAGCATTTT. This codes for CSMAKAGNQPQHF.

As to this clonotype: One end of the junction is discordant with germline, which a read error may explain. The chain employs TRBV7-9 and TRBJ1-2; tentative D call: TRBD1 (6 bases). CDR1 is SEHNR and CDR2 is FQNEAQ in the germline V gene (reference sequence). CDR3 length equals 16 residues. The DNA for the CDR3 is TGTGCCAGCAGCTTAGTTCCGGACAGATTATTCTATGGCTGCACCTTC. Residues: CASSLVPDRLFYGCTF.

This clonotype showed up just a few times. The rearrangement joins TRBV4-3 to TRBJ1-1; no reliable D call. V shed 0 bases and J shed 7 bases, with 12 bases lying between them. The CDR3 contains 14 residues. Germline V gene lookup returns CDR1 LGHNA and CDR2 YSLEER. CDR3 sequence: CASSQDNRGLEAFF. CDR3 bases: TGCGCCAGCAGCCAAGATAATCGAGGGCTTGAAGCTTTCTTT.

V is TRBV11-2 and J is TRBJ2-1, with D possibly being TRBD1 (7 bases). Germline V lookup: CDR1 SGHAT, CDR2 FQNNGV. Trimming removed 7 bases from V and 3 bases from J, with 16 bases in between. The CDR3 extends over 15 amino acids. The CDR3 bases are TGTGCCAGCACCAGGGGGGTGGGGCTCTACAATGAGCAGTTCTTC. Protein sequence: CASTRGVGLYNEQFF.

The V and J genes are TRBV20-1 and TRBJ2-4; 9 positions agree with TRBD1. Germline CDR1 and CDR2: DFQATT and SNEGSKA (reference sequence). V dropped 1 base and J dropped 8; count of bases not matched to a gene: 9. The CDR3 is made up of 15 amino acids. The CDR3 DNA sequence: TGCAGTGCTAGAGCGACAGGGGGAGCGGTCGACATTCAGTACTTC. Encoded protein: CSARATGGAVDIQYF.

This clonotype came up a few times. The rearrangement uses TRBV5-1 and TRBJ1-4; perhaps TRBD1 as D (5 bases). The CDR3 loop spans 14 amino acids. CDR1 is SGHRS and CDR2 is YFSETQ in the germline V gene. Trimming removed 2 bases from V and 8 bases from J, with 13 bases in between. The CDR3 coding sequence is TGCGCCAGCAGCTTCCAGGGCCCCGGGGAAAAACTGTTTTTT. The encoded protein is CASSFQGPGEKLFF.

The table lists this clonotype with a few counts. The gene calls are TRBV20-1 and TRBJ2-5, with D perhaps matching TRBD2 (6 bases). The CDR3 runs 12 residues. V gave up 7 bases and J gave up 2 bases, with 11 bases separating them. CDR1 and CDR2 (germline): DFQATT, SNEGSKA (reference sequence). CDR3 nucleotide sequence: TGCAGTGGGGCCGGGAGACAAGAGACCCAGTACTTC. Protein product: CSGAGRQETQYF.

This clonotype was recorded at least ten times. V usage is TRBV6-2 or TRBV6-3 and J usage is TRBJ2-1; 10 nucleotides agree with TRBD2. V was pared by 2 bases and J by 10 bases, with 8 bases of the junction left unmatched. Germline CDR1 and CDR2: MNHEY and SVGEGT. The CDR3 length is 15 residues. The CDR3 sequence: CASSYPGLAVEEQFF. The CDR3 nucleotides read TGTGCCAGCAGTTACCCTGGACTAGCGGTGGAAGAGCAGTTCTTC.

The table lists this clonotype with a few counts. The rearrangement links TRBV29-1 to TRBJ2-3; the D is unclear. Germline CDR1 is SQVTM and CDR2 is ANQGSEA. V gave up 5 bases and J gave up 2 bases, with 20 bases separating them. The CDR3 has 16 amino acids. In DNA form, the CDR3 reads TGCAGCGTTTCCCTTACATACCCCGATATCACAGATACGCAGTATTTT. Protein sequence: CSVSLTYPDITDTQYF.

This clonotype appeared a few times. V usage is TRBV6-5 and J usage is TRBJ2-7, with a possible D match to TRBD1 (6 bases). The CDR3 has 14 residues. Trimming left V 4 bases short and J 4 bases short, with 14 bases between. CDR1 is MNHEY and CDR2 is SVGAGI in the germline V gene. The CDR3 loop is CASSFGQKRYEQYF. DNA of the CDR3: TGTGCCAGCAGTTTTGGACAGAAACGATACGAGCAGTACTTC.

Remarks on this clonotype: A much bigger clone sits one base away, suggesting this may be a read error. The chain links TRBV29-1 to TRBJ1-4, with TRBD1 matching over 9 bases. The CDR3 is made up of 13 amino acids. Germline CDR1 is SQVTM and CDR2 is ANQGSEA. V lost 4 bases to trimming and J lost 5 bases; unmatched junction nucleotides: 2. The CDR3 region is CSVAGQGNEKLFF. In DNA form, the CDR3 reads TGCAGCGTTGCGGGACAGGGAAATGAAAAACTGTTTTTT. The full variable domain, completed using reference TRBV29-1 and TRBJ1-4, is SAVISQKPSRDICQRGTSLTIQCQVDSQVTMMFWYRQQPGQSLTLIATANQGSEATYESGFVIDKFPISRPNLTFSTLTVSNMSPEDSSIYLCSVAGQGNEKLFFGSGTQLSVL.

Points on this clonotype: Relative to the germline gene, one junction end is altered; a read error may explain this. The rearrangement uses TRBV3-1 and TRBJ1-4; maybe TRBD1 (6 bases). Germline CDR1 LGHDT, CDR2 YNNKEL (reference sequence). The length of the CDR3 is 14 residues. The CDR3 nucleotides read TGTGCCGGCAGCCAAGTCGGGGGCGGTGAAAAACTGTTTTTT. Encoded protein: CAGSQVGGGEKLFF.

This clonotype occurred a few times. V usage is TRBV2 and J usage is TRBJ2-7, with 14 bases aligning to TRBD2. V shed 11 bases and J 0 bases; nucleotides not matched to a gene: 6. The CDR3 is made up of 15 amino acids. Looked up from germline, CDR1 is SNHLY and CDR2 is FYNNEI. CDR3 in DNA: TGTGCCGCCCCGGGACTAGCGGGAGCCTCCTACGAGCAGTACTTC. This encodes CAAPGLAGASYEQYF. Together with reference TRBV2 and TRBJ2-7, the CDR3 gives the full variable domain: EPEVTQTPSHQVTQMGQEVILRCVPISNHLYFYWYRQILGQKVEFLVSFYNNEISEKSEIFDDQFSVERPDGSNFTLKIRSTKLEDSAMYFCAAPGLAGASYEQYFGPGTRLTVT.

The gene calls are TRBV28 and TRBJ1-5, with unresolved D. CDR1 MDHEN and CDR2 SYDVKM come from the germline V gene. This CDR3 contains 14 residues. Trimming pared 8 bases from V and 7 bases from J, leaving 18 bases between. DNA for the CDR3: TGTGCCAGCGCCTTCGCTGGGGTAAAACAGCCCCAGCATTTT. Its translation: CASAFAGVKQPQHF.

The chain is built from TRBV14 and TRBJ1-4; TRBD1 agrees at 8 bases. V was clipped by 1 base and J by 3 bases; unmatched bases: 1. Germline CDR1 and CDR2: SGHDN and FVKESK. The CDR3 loop spans 15 amino acids. CDR3 coding DNA: TGTGCCAGCAGCCAAGGGACAGGGCCTAATGAAAAACTGTTTTTT. Translating gives CASSQGTGPNEKLFF. The variable domain in full, completed from reference TRBV14 and TRBJ1-4, reads EAGVTQFPSHSVIEKGQTVTLRCDPISGHDNLYWYRRVMGKEIKFLLHFVKESKQDESGMPNNRFLAERTGGTYSTLKVQPAELEDSGVYFCASSQGTGPNEKLFFGSGTQLSVL.

V is TRBV20-1 and J is TRBJ2-2; D may correspond to TRBD1 or TRBD2 (6 bases each). Germline CDR1 DFQATT, CDR2 SNEGSKA (reference sequence). The length of the CDR3 is 16 residues. V gave up 0 bases and J gave up 3 bases, with 14 bases separating them. CDR3 in amino acids: CSARDGRGPYTGELFF. CDR3 DNA: TGCAGTGCTAGAGATGGACGGGGGCCCTACACCGGGGAGCTGTTTTTT.

The CDR3 loop is CASSPWTSTDTQYF. The CDR3 nucleotides read TGTGCCAGCAGCCCCTGGACTAGCACAGATACGCAGTATTTT. The chain links TRBV14 to TRBJ2-3, with D possibly TRBD2 on 5 matching bases. The V end lost 4 bases, the J end lost 0 bases, and 8 bases lay between the germline ends. Germline V gene data show CDR1 as SGHDN and CDR2 as FVKESK. This CDR3 has 14 amino acids. Variable domain in full (rest from reference TRBV14 and TRBJ2-3): EAGVTQFPSHSVIEKGQTVTLRCDPISGHDNLYWYRRVMGKEIKFLLHFVKESKQDESGMPNNRFLAERTGGTYSTLKVQPAELEDSGVYFCASSPWTSTDTQYFGPGTRLTVL.

This clonotype has just a few counts. The V and J genes are TRBV18 and TRBJ1-2; possibly TRBD1 for D (6 bases). This CDR3 is 17 amino acids long. Germline V gene sequence: CDR1 KGHSH, CDR2 LQKENI. V was pared by 3 bases and J by 3 bases, with 20 bases between. The CDR3 DNA follows: TGTGCCAGCTCACCGGCGAGGGGGGCCCCTGAAGACTATGGCTACACCTTC. This gives the protein CASSPARGAPEDYGYTF.

As concerns this clonotype: The junction shows a germline mismatch at one end, possibly a read error. The chain carries TRBV5-1 and TRBJ1-3; tentatively, D is TRBD1 (6 bases). Germline loops: CDR1 SGHRS, CDR2 YFSETQ. The CDR3 has 15 residues. CDR3 nucleotides: TGCGCCAGCAGCCCGGACAGCCTGGATGGAAACATCATATATTTT. It yields the protein CASSPDSLDGNIIYF.

The gene calls are TRBV6-5 and TRBJ1-1, with TRBD1 as a possible D gene (5 bases). Germline assignment: CDR1 MNHEY and CDR2 SVGAGI. V lost 6 bases to trimming and J lost 3 bases, with 17 bases between them. This CDR3 is 15 amino acids long. CDR3 DNA sequence: TGTGCCAGCAGACCTCAAACAGGAAAGTACACTGAAGCTTTCTTT. It yields the protein CASRPQTGKYTEAFF.

This clonotype was picked up many times. The rearrangement uses TRBV19 and TRBJ1-2, with 7 bases matching TRBD1. Germline V gives CDR1 LNHDA, CDR2 SQIVND (reference sequence). The CDR3 spans 16 residues. V shed 2 bases, J shed 3 bases, and the junction held 9 bases outside the gene matches. CDR3 sequence reads: CASSIRPGQLDYGYTF. The CDR3 coding sequence is TGTGCCAGTAGTATACGTCCGGGACAGTTGGACTATGGCTACACCTTC. The variable domain in full, completed from reference TRBV19 and TRBJ1-2, reads DGGITQSPKYLFRKEGQNVTLSCEQNLNHDAMYWYRQDPGQGLRLIYYSQIVNDFQKGDIAEGYSVSREKKESFPLTVTSAQKNPTAFYLCASSIRPGQLDYGYTFGSGTRLTVV.

This clonotype occurred many times. This sequence joins TRBV12-3 or TRBV12-4 and TRBJ1-4; D is ambiguous. The CDR3 is 13 residues long. The V end lost 2 bases, the J end lost 8 bases, and 9 bases lay between the germline ends. CDR3 in DNA: TGTGCCAGCAGTTTACGGCAGAACGAAAAACTGTTTTTT. This sequence encodes CASSLRQNEKLFF.

As regards this clonotype: Compared with germline, one end of the junction differs, possibly owing to a read error. The V and J genes are TRBV29-1 and TRBJ1-2, with D unclear. Germline V lookup: CDR1 SQVTM, CDR2 ANQGSEA. The CDR3 is made up of 13 amino acids. This CDR3 reads CGVAEGANYGYTF. Here the CDR3 DNA reads TGCGGCGTGGCGGAGGGAGCTAACTATGGCTACACCTTC.

This clonotype was seen a few times. The CDR3 DNA reads TGTGCCAGCAGCAGAGAGCGACACACTGAAGCTTTCTTT. Amino acids: CASSRERHTEAFF. The V and J genes are TRBV14 and TRBJ1-1; D is unresolved. This CDR3 is built from 13 residues. CDR1 and CDR2 from the germline V gene are SGHDN and FVKESK. V lost 5 bases and J 3 bases, leaving 10 bases between the germline ends.

This clonotype was seen a few times. The chain couples TRBV19 to TRBJ1-2; no firm D call. CDR3 length: 13 amino acids. Trimming took 7 bases from V and 2 from J, leaving 11 bases between them. The germline gives CDR1 LNHDA, CDR2 SQIVND (reference sequence). CDR3: CASTARRNYGYTF. As DNA, the CDR3 is TGTGCCAGTACAGCTAGGCGGAACTATGGCTACACCTTC.

This clonotype was recorded a few times. This rearrangement joins TRBV7-6 to TRBJ1-3; no firm D call. V lost 1 base and J 5 bases, leaving 15 bases between the germline ends. This CDR3 is built from 16 residues. Germline assignment: CDR1 SGHVS and CDR2 FNYEAQ. CDR3 protein: CASSLGPRFDRNTIYF. In DNA form, the CDR3 reads TGTGCCAGCAGCTTAGGTCCCAGGTTCGATAGAAACACCATATATTTT.